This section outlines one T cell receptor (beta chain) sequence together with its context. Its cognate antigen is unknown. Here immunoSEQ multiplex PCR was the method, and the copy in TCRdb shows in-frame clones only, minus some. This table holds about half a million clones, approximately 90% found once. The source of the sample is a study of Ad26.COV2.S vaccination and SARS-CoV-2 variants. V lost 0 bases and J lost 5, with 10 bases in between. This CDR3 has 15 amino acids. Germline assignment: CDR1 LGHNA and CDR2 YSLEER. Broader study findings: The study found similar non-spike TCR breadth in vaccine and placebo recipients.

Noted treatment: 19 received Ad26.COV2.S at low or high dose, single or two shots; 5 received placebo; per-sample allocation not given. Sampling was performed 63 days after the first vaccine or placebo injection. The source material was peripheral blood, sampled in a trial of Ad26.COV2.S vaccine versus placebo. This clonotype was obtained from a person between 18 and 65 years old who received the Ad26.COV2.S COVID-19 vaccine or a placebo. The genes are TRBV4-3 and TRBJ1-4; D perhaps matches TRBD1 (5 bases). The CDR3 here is CASSQEGRRNEKLFF. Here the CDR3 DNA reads TGCGCCAGCAGCCAAGAGGGACGGCGCAATGAAAAACTGTTTTTT.